Reported below is one T cell receptor beta chain. This entry comes from a study of blood T cell repertoires in COVID-19. Study background: Collection of acute and convalescent COVID-19 samples took place in the United States, Italy and Spain. In each case, the material was cDNA or gDNA derived from T cells, B-cell-depleted T cells, or PBMCs.

Method: immunoSEQ multiplex PCR; TCRdb's copy keeps in-frame clones and lacks some. The repertoire has under 60,000 clones, approximately 84% of them found once; the top ten carry 3.5%. The sample was peripheral blood. This sequence was found in a man aged 60-69 years with acute or convalescent COVID-19.

The CDR3 region has the DNA TGTGCCAGCAGCGCCGGGACAGGGACACCCCTCCACTTT. It encodes CASSAGTGTPLHF. The V call is TRBV9, the J call TRBJ1-6, with 9 bases lining up with TRBD1. Losses at the gene ends were 3 bases for V and 11 bases for J; bases not matched to a gene: 3. Germline loops: CDR1 SGDLS, CDR2 YYNGEE. The CDR3 loop spans 13 amino acids.